These T cell receptor beta chains were read from a single sample in a study of cytomegalovirus exposure and HLA in healthy donors. Libraries were prepared by immunoSEQ multiplex PCR; TCRdb keeps only in-frame clonotypes and omits some of them. This table holds 150,000 or so clones, 75% found once. The sequenced material came from PBMCs. The receptor set was obtained from a man aged 18 to 30 in good health and CMV-seropositive. Both conserved end residues are part of each CDR3. The D gene is left open where the match is weak. The size field is filled for only some rows; it gives once, few, many or a size class.

clone size,CDR3 length,V gene,J gene,D gene,CDR3 protein,CDR3 DNA
-,14,TRBV5-8,TRBJ1-5,-,CASSLTRGSQPQHF,TGTGCCAGCAGCTTGACCCGGGGGAGTCAGCCCCAGCATTTT
few,14,TRBV7-3,TRBJ2-1,-,CASSPEGGFNEQFF,TGTGCCAGCAGCCCAGAGGGCGGGTTTAATGAGCAGTTCTTC
-,17,TRBV14,TRBJ2-5,TRBD2,CASSTGLAGVSLETQYF,TGTGCCAGCAGCACCGGACTAGCGGGAGTCTCCCTGGAGACCCAGTACTTC
-,13,TRBV6-1,TRBJ1-2,-,CASSEMLHYGYTF,TGTGCCAGCAGTGAAATGCTACACTATGGCTACACCTTC
-,13,TRBV5-6,TRBJ2-5,-,CASSLQGTETQYF,TGTGCCAGCAGCTTACAGGGCACGGAGACCCAGTACTTC
-,12,TRBV7-9,TRBJ2-5,-,CASSDSQETQYF,TGTGCCAGCAGCGACAGCCAAGAGACCCAGTACTTC
-,20,TRBV29-1,TRBJ1-2,-,CSVESPPVTGNVLPSYGYTF,TGCAGCGTTGAGAGCCCTCCGGTCACAGGGAACGTCCTCCCCTCTTATGGCTACACCTTC
-,12,TRBV7-2,TRBJ1-1,-,CASSLDIVEAFF,TGTGCCAGCAGCCTGGACATAGTTGAAGCTTTCTTT
-,15,TRBV9,TRBJ1-2,TRBD1,CASSKRRQGTYGYTF,TGTGCCAGCAGCAAACGGCGACAGGGTACCTATGGCTACACCTTC
-,16,TRBV14,TRBJ2-5,TRBD2,CASSLARGLAGQTQYF,TGTGCCAGCAGCCTCGCCAGGGGACTAGCGGGACAGACCCAGTACTTC
-,16,TRBV27,TRBJ2-6,-,CASSFRVNSGANVLTF,TGTGCCAGCAGTTTCAGGGTCAACTCTGGGGCCAACGTCCTGACTTTC
-,16,TRBV18,TRBJ2-2,TRBD1,CASSALDRSNTGELFF,TGTGCCAGCTCAGCCTTGGACAGGAGCAACACCGGGGAGCTGTTTTTT
-,19,TRBV23-1,TRBJ1-5,TRBD1,CASSHTNSIGQGDNQPQHF,TGCGCCAGCAGTCATACAAATTCGATCGGACAGGGTGATAATCAGCCCCAGCATTTT
-,17,TRBV4-2,TRBJ1-2,TRBD1,CASSQEIGTGSDYGYTF,TGTGCCAGCAGCCAAGAAATTGGGACAGGGTCGGACTATGGCTACACCTTC
few,18,TRBV29-1,TRBJ2-6,TRBD1,CSVDGIPGQGTGANVLTF,TGCAGCGTTGACGGAATTCCGGGACAGGGAACCGGGGCCAACGTCCTGACTTTC
-,14,TRBV13,TRBJ1-1,TRBD1,CASSKDRGGTEAFF,TGTGCCAGCAGCAAGGACAGGGGAGGGACTGAAGCTTTCTTT
once,19,TRBV5-6,TRBJ2-1,-,CASSLGWNGGILSYNEQFF,TGTGCCAGCAGCTTGGGCTGGAACGGCGGTATTCTCTCCTACAATGAGCAGTTCTTC
once,14,TRBV27,TRBJ1-1,TRBD1,CASSPDYRGTEAFF,TGTGCCAGCAGTCCAGATTACAGGGGCACTGAAGCTTTCTTT
few,18,TRBV7-2,TRBJ2-1,TRBD2,CASSVWTSVRSSYNEQFF,TGTGCCAGCAGCGTCTGGACTAGCGTTAGGAGCTCCTACAATGAGCAGTTCTTC
-,15,TRBV28,TRBJ1-2,TRBD1,CASSLYSTGNYGYTF,TGTGCCAGCAGTTTATACTCGACAGGGAACTATGGCTACACCTTC
-,17,TRBV4-1,TRBJ2-5,TRBD2,CASSQPLSGSPQETQYF,TGCGCCAGCAGCCAACCTCTTAGCGGGAGTCCGCAAGAGACCCAGTACTTC
-,16,TRBV5-4,TRBJ2-1,TRBD2,CASSPTSGRLLDEQFF,TGTGCCAGCAGCCCCACTAGCGGGAGACTTTTGGATGAGCAGTTCTTC
-,14,TRBV6-1,TRBJ2-7,-,CASSEGLVRYEQYF,TGTGCCAGCAGTGAAGGACTAGTACGCTACGAGCAGTACTTC
-,18,TRBV19,TRBJ2-5,TRBD2,CASSPRTSGRVWEKTQYF,TGTGCCAGTAGTCCGCGGACTAGCGGGAGGGTTTGGGAAAAGACCCAGTACTTC
-,13,TRBV9,TRBJ2-2,-,CASSEPDTGELFF,TGTGCCAGCAGCGAGCCCGACACCGGGGAGCTGTTTTTT
-,15,TRBV19,TRBJ1-3,-,CASSIDANTGNTIYF,TGTGCCAGTAGTATAGATGCGAATACTGGAAACACCATATATTTT
-,14,TRBV13,TRBJ1-1,TRBD1,CASRKGGTGIEAFF,TGTGCCAGCAGAAAAGGCGGGACAGGGATTGAAGCTTTCTTT
-,19,TRBV28,TRBJ2-1,-,CASSTPKAAGLLLGNEQFF,TGTGCCAGCAGCACCCCAAAGGCGGCGGGGCTTCTTCTAGGGAATGAGCAGTTCTTC
-,16,TRBV4-2,TRBJ2-7,TRBD1,CASSSSDRAYGYEQYF,TGTGCCAGCAGCAGCTCGGACAGGGCATACGGCTACGAGCAGTACTTC
-,17,TRBV9,TRBJ2-1,TRBD2,CASSVEPSGIRYNEQFF,TGTGCCAGCAGCGTAGAGCCTAGCGGGATTCGTTACAATGAGCAGTTCTTC
-,15,TRBV28,TRBJ1-2,TRBD1,CASSLDRGRNYGYTF,TGTGCCAGCAGCCTCGACAGGGGGCGCAACTATGGCTACACCTTC
few,16,TRBV7-7,TRBJ2-7,TRBD2,CASSLGLGLATEEQYF,TGTGCTAGCAGCTTAGGCCTGGGACTAGCGACCGAGGAGCAGTACTTC
-,14,TRBV18,TRBJ2-2,-,CASSPTLNTGELFF,TGTGCCAGCTCACCGACATTGAACACCGGGGAGCTGTTTTTT
once,15,TRBV7-2,TRBJ2-3,-,CASSFTVREPDTQYF,TGTGCCAGCAGCTTTACGGTACGGGAGCCAGATACGCAGTATTTT
few,11,TRBV28,TRBJ1-1,TRBD1,CASKGTGGAFF,TGTGCCAGCAAGGGGACAGGGGGAGCTTTCTTT
few,12,TRBV6-1,TRBJ2-3,-,CASSAGTDTQYF,TGTGCCAGCAGTGCCGGGACAGATACGCAGTATTTT
-,16,TRBV19,TRBJ1-4,-,CASSSLTGSTNEKLFF,TGTGCCAGTAGTTCTCTTACAGGGTCAACTAATGAAAAACTGTTTTTT
-,19,TRBV11-2,TRBJ1-2,-,CASSLGVGRRDVLNYGYTF,TGTGCCAGCAGCTTAGGGGTAGGCCGGCGGGACGTCCTTAACTATGGCTACACCTTC
-,14,TRBV7-8,TRBJ1-3,TRBD1,CASSFSGGANTIYF,TGTGCCAGCAGCTTCTCAGGGGGCGCAAACACCATATATTTT
-,16,TRBV7-9,TRBJ2-2,-,CASSSVAVKNTGELFF,TGTGCCAGCAGCTCCGTAGCGGTAAAGAACACCGGGGAGCTGTTTTTT
once,16,TRBV5-8,TRBJ2-1,TRBD2,CASSFNSGRVFNEQFF,TGTGCCAGCAGCTTCAATAGCGGGAGGGTTTTCAATGAGCAGTTCTTC
-,14,TRBV27,TRBJ1-2,-,CASSLRGGQYGYTF,TGTGCCAGCAGTCTTCGGGGAGGGCAATATGGCTACACCTTC
few,14,TRBV6-1,TRBJ2-2,-,CASGGTANTGELFF,TGTGCCAGCGGGGGCACGGCGAACACCGGGGAGCTGTTTTTT
once,11,TRBV7-9,TRBJ2-1,TRBD2,CASSPGGYQFF,TGTGCCAGCAGCCCCGGGGGGTATCAGTTCTTC
-,16,TRBV10-1,TRBJ2-3,TRBD2,CASSESLAGVADTQYF,TGCGCCAGCAGTGAGTCACTAGCGGGAGTCGCAGATACGCAGTATTTT
-,15,TRBV18,TRBJ1-5,TRBD1,CASSSQTGVGQPQHF,TGTGCCAGCTCATCACAGACAGGGGTAGGACAGCCCCAGCATTTT
-,16,TRBV7-9,TRBJ2-4,TRBD1,CASSSSQTGAKNIQYF,TGTGCCAGCAGCTCCAGCCAGACAGGGGCCAAAAACATTCAGTACTTC
-,15,TRBV5-1,TRBJ2-3,-,CASSFAGSPADTQYF,TGCGCCAGCAGCTTTGCGGGATCCCCTGCAGATACGCAGTATTTT
-,11,TRBV27,TRBJ1-1,-,CASSLVTDSFF,TGTGCCAGCAGTTTAGTAACAGATTCTTTCTTT
-,15,TRBV27,TRBJ1-1,TRBD1,CASSPGDRRNTEAFF,TGTGCCAGCAGTCCAGGGGACAGACGAAACACTGAAGCTTTCTTT
few,14,TRBV11-1,TRBJ1-1,TRBD1,CASSFDRGGTEAFF,TGTGCCAGCAGCTTCGACAGGGGAGGGACTGAAGCTTTCTTT
once,17,TRBV10-3,TRBJ2-1,TRBD1,CAIRGSEQGTGGNEQFF,TGTGCCATCAGGGGATCGGAGCAGGGGACAGGGGGCAATGAGCAGTTCTTC
-,15,TRBV5-1,TRBJ2-1,TRBD2,CASSISGSTYNEQFF,TGCGCCAGCAGCATTAGCGGGAGTACCTACAATGAGCAGTTCTTC